This TCR beta chain was retrieved from a study of blood T cell repertoires in COVID-19. Study-wide background: Whether acute or convalescent, the COVID-19 samples came from the United States, Italy and Spain. T cells, B-cell-depleted T cells, or PBMCs provided the cDNA or gDNA that served as material.

V shed 7 bases, J shed 2 bases, and the junction held 2 bases outside the gene matches. Germline lookup yields CDR1 LGHDT and CDR2 YNNKEL (reference sequence). The CDR3 runs to 13 residues. Per the original methods: Reference gene primers were amplified, and this amplification served to estimate nucleated cell counts. The protocol was immunoSEQ multiplex PCR, while the TCRdb copy is restricted to in-frame clones and leaves out a portion. Clone size and the V and J calls come from that table; the DNA yielded D and trimming. The repertoire has fewer than 150,000 clones, approximately 86% of them found once; the top ten carry about 1%.

V gene TRBV3-1 (or the pseudogene TRBV3-2) combines with J gene TRBJ2-7; 10 nucleotides align to TRBD2. The clonotype comes from a woman aged 45-65 years with active or convalescent COVID-19. The sequenced material came from peripheral blood. The CDR3, as DNA: TGTGCCAGCACCCTAGCGGGAGCCTACGAGCAGTACTTC. This translates into CASTLAGAYEQYF.